The present TCR beta chain was sequenced within a study of technical replicates of blood from a handful of donors. Germline CDR1 MDHEN, CDR2 SYDVKM. The V and J ends lost 2 bases and 7 bases respectively, with 12 bases between them. This CDR3 comprises 14 residues. Method: immunoSEQ multiplex PCR; TCRdb's copy keeps in-frame clones and lacks some. The data contain some 14,000 clones, roughly 88% of them singletons. Sequenced sample: PBMCs. The gene calls are TRBV28 and TRBJ1-3, with D perhaps TRBD1 (5 bases). The TCR originated in a human donor in good health. In DNA form, the CDR3 reads TGTGCCAGCAGTTTAAGGCCAGGGCGGAACACCATATATTTT. It specifies CASSLRPGRNTIYF.